This TCR beta chain was found in a study of T cells in Graves' hyperthyroidism and ophthalmopathy (dated by TCRdb to between 2019 and 2020). Regarding the complete study: Peripheral blood samples were taken at initial diagnosis, before any treatment was given. Following sampling, methimazole starting at 30 mg daily was given to hyperthyroidism patients, and high-dose intravenous methylprednisolone was given to ophthalmopathy patients. The paper describes TCR Vbeta CDR3 sequencing of fewer than 150 peripheral blood samples, made up of 43 ophthalmopathy patients, around 78 hyperthyroidism patients and 17 progressor patients. In more than 5 Graves' hyperthyroidism patients, the study also compared T-cell repertoires from thyroid tissue with T-cell repertoires from blood. Prospective prediction of ophthalmopathy was tested in an independent validation cohort consisting of 18 hyperthyroidism patients and some 15 patients who later progressed to ophthalmopathy. A discovery cohort of about 96 patients, about 40 with Graves' ophthalmopathy and fewer than 65 with stable Graves' hyperthyroidism, was used to find distinguishing TCR V-J signatures. For training and testing, the 100 or so patients in the discovery cohort were randomly divided in a 7:3 ratio.

Graves' hyperthyroidism was defined as stable when no progression to ophthalmopathy occurred over 18 months of follow-up. Hyperthyroidism patients were newly diagnosed, had a disease duration of under 2 months, and were aged 18 to 65 years. The study excluded patients with uncontrolled infections, other autoimmune diseases, pregnancy or lactation. Clinical symptoms, serum thyroxine and TRAb, thyroid ultrasound, and orbital computed tomography formed the basis for the diagnoses. PBMCs were isolated from around 10 ml of fresh peripheral blood by Ficoll-Paque density gradient centrifugation. Total RNA was extracted using Trizol reagent, and RNA quality was assessed on an Agilent 2100 Bioanalyzer. The TCR beta CDR3 regions were amplified from the RNA transcripts. For the first round of RT-PCR on the TCR CDR3, the HTBI primer set was used together with the Qiagen OneStep RT-PCR kit. A second multiplex PCR round built the libraries, followed by size selection and purification. Sequencing of the libraries was done on an Illumina HiSeq2000 using paired-end 100 bp reads. From the authors' description of their analysis: Raw data were processed with SOAPnuke, discarding reads with adapters, uncalled bases, mean Phred below 15, or no exact constant-primer or identifier match. COPE v1.2.5 was used to merge the high-quality paired reads, and each unique nucleotide sequence was defined as a clonotype. MiTCR v1.1 was used to align clonotypes to the IMGT TRBV, TRBD and TRBJ reference segments. The analysis included only V-J combinations with a frequency above 0.0001, which together covered 98% to 99.2% of the repertoires. A TCS score was defined as the ratio between F50 (clonal expansion) and ExV (chaos), using BLOSUM62-based TCRdist between CDR3 peptides within each V-J. Welch's t-statistics and random forest reduced 514 V-J features to roughly 13, which were used in a naive Bayes classifier (R e1071). TCRdb itself trimmed the public reads at Q25 with fastp, ran MiXCR and retained productive beta chains. Identical CDR3 proteins give one entry, which carries the most common genes and DNA. The authors' filters were not applied to this entry. Recorded for this sample are approximately 710,000 distinct CDR3 sequences; around a sixth of them occurred a single time. Roughly 16% of the sample is in the top ten clones.

Overall results and qualifications from the work: Ophthalmopathy was separated from stable hyperthyroidism by a 13 V-J signature model, with approximately 90% sensitivity and roughly 81% specificity obtained in cross-validation and 80%/75% obtained in testing. No statistical method was used to fix the sample size in advance, and group allocation was not hidden from the investigators. In validation, the model predicted progression to ophthalmopathy with 55% to 71% sensitivity and less than 80% specificity, a median of roughly seven months before onset. Blood samples also contained most of the expanded thyroid clonotypes (frequency above 0.001), which suggests that blood repertoires may reflect thyroid immune responses.

This clonotype was found many times. Its target antigen remains unknown. There are no base qualities to consult, and no much larger clone falls within one base. The sequence was collected from a man between 45 and 60 years old with Graves' hyperthyroidism. Sequencing input: blood.

The CDR3 reads as follows: CSARDPGLKNEQFF. The DNA sequence is TGCAGTGCTAGAGATCCAGGGTTGAAGAATGAGCAGTTCTTC. The V gene is TRBV20-1 and the J gene is TRBJ2-1; tentative D gene TRBD1, with 5 bases matching. V is shortened by 0 bases, J by 7 bases, and the region joining them spans 13 bases. The CDR3 spans 14 residues, from the cysteine through the phenylalanine. Only the CDR3 region is kept as DNA, spanning 42 bases read in frame from base 1. CDR1 and CDR2 (DFQATT, SNEGSKA) derive from the germline V gene (reference sequence).